This entry is about one T cell receptor (beta chain). The antigen is unknown. Primers for the PCR totalled 60 Vbeta and 13 Jbeta. Profiled with immunoSEQ multiplex PCR; TCRdb holds only in-frame clones, not every one. This table holds about 150,000 clones, about 68% found once. This sample was taken from a study of cytomegalovirus exposure and HLA in healthy donors. General study findings and limits: An ancestry cluster, one associated with Asian ancestry, reportedly showed fewer N-insertions than the approximately 720-donor mean in a later analysis. Some V segments could not be told apart, so they were left out, TRBV6-2 and TRBV6-3 among them.

The V segment lost 3 bases and the J segment 4 bases; nucleotides outside the gene matches: 6. Germline CDR1 SEHNR, CDR2 FQNEAQ (reference sequence). This CDR3 region has 15 residues. The chain is built from TRBV7-9 and TRBJ2-5; 9 bases align to TRBD1. This TCR came from a man aged 30 to 39 in good health and CMV-seronegative. The sequenced material came from PBMCs. The CDR3, as DNA: TGTGCCAGCAGCTTGAACAGGGGGCTTGGAGAGACCCAGTACTTC. Protein: CASSLNRGLGETQYF.